The 2 T cell receptor beta chains reported below all come from one sample, sequenced in a study of blood T cell repertoires in COVID-19. TCRdb keeps only in-frame clones here, not all; method: immunoSEQ multiplex PCR. The profile covers about 260,000 clones, with around 80% appearing a single time and under 5% taken by the ten largest. The sample taken for sequencing was PBMCs or T cells enriched from blood (not recorded which). The receptors were sampled from a man aged 25-45 years with acute COVID-19.

The chain has TRBV29-1 and TRBJ1-3, with D perhaps matching TRBD1 (6 bases). V gave up 6 bases and J gave up 3 bases, with 12 bases separating them. The V gene's germline CDR1 is SQVTM and CDR2 ANQGSEA. This CDR3 is 13 amino acids long. CDR3: CSVEDSRGNTIYF. CDR3 bases: TGCAGCGTGGAGGACAGCCGTGGAAACACCATATATTTT.

The rearrangement links TRBV11-2 to TRBJ1-1, with TRBD1 matching 7 bases. Germline-derived CDR1 and CDR2 are SGHAT and FQNNGV. The junction had 19 bases not matched to a gene; V was cut back by 5 bases and J by 10 bases. This CDR3 comprises 16 residues. The CDR3 nucleotides read TGTGCCAGCAGCATCACCCCTTCAGGGGGTGGAGTGGGAGCTTTCTTT. This sequence encodes CASSITPSGGGVGAFF.